Presented here are 32 T cell receptor beta chains from one specimen sequenced in a study of blood T cell repertoires in COVID-19. This table comes from immunoSEQ multiplex PCR, and its TCRdb copy is limited to in-frame clones, with some not included. This table holds around 230,000 clones, roughly 80% found once. The source material was peripheral blood. These receptor sequences come from a woman of 80 years or more with acute or convalescent COVID-19.

J is TRBJ2-4 and V is TRBV5-8; possibly TRBD1 for D (5 bases). The V gene lost 0 bases and the J gene lost 0 bases, with 13 bases spanning the gap. CDR1 is SGHTS, CDR2 YDEGEE, per germline. This CDR3 has 17 amino acids. The DNA for the CDR3 is TGTGCCAGCAGCTTGGTTGGGGCTCGAGTAGCCAAAAACATTCAGTACTTC. It translates to CASSLVGARVAKNIQYF.

The gene calls are TRBV2 and TRBJ1-5, with no clear D. V lost 2 bases to trimming and J lost 0 bases, with 8 bases between them. Germline V gene sequence: CDR1 SNHLY, CDR2 FYNNEI. The CDR3 runs to 15 residues. CDR3 in amino acids: CASSEFQFSNQPQHF. The CDR3 nucleotides are TGTGCCAGCAGTGAATTCCAGTTTAGCAATCAGCCCCAGCATTTT.

This clone showed up just once. This chain uses TRBV5-6 with TRBJ1-4; possible D gene TRBD1, 5 bases. Trimming left V 5 bases short and J 8 bases short, with 25 bases between. CDR1 is SGHDT and CDR2 is YYEEEE in the germline V gene. The CDR3 is made up of 17 amino acids. CDR3 DNA: TGTGCCAGCAGGCTGGGCTGGGGAAGGGGCCAGCCAGAAAAACTGTTTTTT. As protein: CASRLGWGRGQPEKLFF.

This chain uses TRBV7-3 with TRBJ1-1, with a possible D match to TRBD1 (6 bases). Trimming removed 10 bases at V and 0 bases at J, with 15 bases between. Germline V CDR1 and CDR2: SGHTA, FQGTGA. This CDR3 region has 14 residues. The CDR3 DNA sequence: TGTGCCACCAACGTGCAGGGGATGAACACTGAAGCTTTCTTT. Translation gives CATNVQGMNTEAFF.

J is TRBJ2-2 and V is TRBV7-2; 9 positions agree with TRBD2. There are 14 residues in the CDR3. V trimming: 4 bases; J trimming: 8 bases; junction bases outside the gene matches: 5. Per the germline V gene, CDR1 is SGHTA and CDR2 is FQGNSA. DNA for the CDR3: TGTGCCAGCAGCTCGGGACTAGCAAAGGGGGAGCTGTTTTTT. Amino acids: CASSSGLAKGELFF. Combining the CDR3 with reference TRBV7-2 and TRBJ2-2 gives the whole variable domain GAGVSQSPSNKVTEKGKDVELRCDPISGHTALYWYRQSLGQGLEFLIYFQGNSAPDKSGLPSDRFSAERTGGSVSTLTIQRTQQEDSAVYLCASSSGLAKGELFFGEGSRLTVL.

The chain's CDR3 is CASSLGLAGGHEQFF. Written as DNA, the CDR3 is TGTGCCAGCAGTCTGGGACTAGCGGGGGGGCATGAGCAGTTCTTC. The chain joins TRBV2 to TRBJ2-1, with 16 bases aligning to TRBD2. The CDR3 has 15 amino acids. With V trimmed by 5 bases and J by 8 bases, 3 bases remained unmatched. Germline CDR1 SNHLY, CDR2 FYNNEI.

The CDR3 here is CASSRTTRISNQPQHF. DNA of the CDR3: TGTGCCAGCAGTCGAACTACACGTATAAGCAATCAGCCCCAGCATTTT. This sequence joins TRBV28 and TRBJ1-5; D unresolved. The CDR3 runs to 16 residues. The V end was cut by 5 bases, the J end by 1 base, with 15 bases between. Germline V lookup: CDR1 MDHEN, CDR2 SYDVKM.

The V gene is TRBV5-4, the J gene TRBJ2-3, with 12 bases matching TRBD2. V shed 4 bases, J shed 0 bases, and the junction held 6 bases outside the gene matches. From germline, CDR1 is SGHNT and CDR2 YYREEE (reference sequence). This CDR3 has 17 amino acids. As DNA, the CDR3 is TGTGCCAGCAGCCCGACTAGCGGGGGTGTTAGCACAGATACGCAGTATTTT. Its protein is CASSPTSGGVSTDTQYF.

The rearrangement joins TRBV18 to TRBJ1-1, with 8 bases that match TRBD1. With V trimmed by 1 base and J by 4 bases, 5 bases remained unmatched. The CDR3 runs 15 residues. Germline V gives CDR1 KGHSH, CDR2 LQKENI. The CDR3 reads CASSPQGRGRTEAFF. CDR3 sequence (DNA): TGTGCCAGCTCACCACAGGGCAGGGGGCGCACTGAAGCTTTCTTT.

This chain uses TRBV25-1 with TRBJ1-6; possibly TRBD1 for D (6 bases). The V end was cut by 5 bases, the J end by 10 bases, with 12 bases between. Per germline, CDR1 MGHDK and CDR2 SYGVNS. There are 13 residues in the CDR3. The CDR3 region is CASSSYRDSPLHF. The DNA of the CDR3 is TGTGCCAGCAGTTCCTACAGGGACTCACCCCTCCACTTT.

The rearrangement links TRBV9 to TRBJ2-7, with TRBD1 matching over 9 bases. CDR1 is SGDLS and CDR2 is YYNGEE in the germline V gene. V gave up 2 bases and J gave up 7 bases; unmatched junction bases: 7. The CDR3 consists of 14 residues. The CDR3 DNA is TGTGCCAGCAGCGTGGGACAGGGAACAGGGGAGCAGTACTTC. Protein sequence: CASSVGQGTGEQYF.

This chain connects TRBV12-5 to TRBJ1-2, with 9 bases aligning to TRBD1. V lost 2 bases and J lost 2; bases outside the gene matches: 9. CDR3 length equals 17 residues. In germline, CDR1 is LGHNT, CDR2 FRNRAP. The CDR3 loop is CASGLTLGTGTNYGYTF. The DNA of the CDR3 is TGTGCTAGTGGTTTGACGCTCGGGACAGGGACGAACTATGGCTACACCTTC.

This clone was counted only a few times. The chain couples TRBV27 to TRBJ1-5, with 7 bases lining up with TRBD1. CDR1 is MNHEY, CDR2 SMNVEV, per germline (reference sequence). This CDR3 is 12 amino acids long. The ends lost 8 bases at V and 4 bases at J; junction bases unmatched: 2. The CDR3 loop is CASGRGNQPQHF. The CDR3, as DNA: TGTGCCAGCGGCAGGGGGAATCAGCCCCAGCATTTT.

The chain recombines TRBV19 with TRBJ1-1, with D tentatively TRBD1 (5 bases). This CDR3 has 16 amino acids. CDR1 is LNHDA, CDR2 SQIVND, per germline (reference sequence). Trimming left V 2 bases short and J 0 bases short, with 13 bases between. The CDR3 nucleotides read TGTGCCAGTAGTATACAGGGTAGAATGATGAACACTGAAGCTTTCTTT. Translation gives CASSIQGRMMNTEAFF.

This chain uses TRBV5-6 with TRBJ1-2; D is possibly TRBD1 (5 bases). CDR3 length equals 14 residues. Trimming stripped 0 bases from V and 4 bases from J, with 10 bases between. Germline assignment: CDR1 SGHDT and CDR2 YYEEEE. For the CDR3, the DNA is TGTGCCAGCAGCTTGGGGGGTCAGGGCTATGGCTACACCTTC. Translation: CASSLGGQGYGYTF.

This clone has a handful of counts. The chain combines TRBV5-1 with TRBJ2-3, with TRBD1 matching over 8 bases. This CDR3 spans 20 amino acids. The germline CDR1 and CDR2 sequences are SGHRS and YFSETQ. The V and J ends lost 4 bases and 5 bases, in that order; junction bases with no gene match: 24. CDR3 DNA sequence: TGCGCCAGCAGCGGCGACACCCGGAACAGGGGGAAATTTGGGGTAGATACGCAGTATTTT. It is translated as CASSGDTRNRGKFGVDTQYF.

This clone appeared once. The rearrangement joins TRBV7-3 to TRBJ2-7; 7 bases map to TRBD2. The CDR3 is 13 amino acids. J lost 5 bases, V lost 2 bases, and 3 bases had no gene match. The germline V gene encodes CDR1 SGHTA and CDR2 FQGTGA. The CDR3 spells CASSLGSGNEQYF. CDR3 nucleotide sequence: TGTGCCAGCAGCTTAGGAAGCGGGAACGAGCAGTACTTC.

CDR3 in amino acids: CASSSLDGRNQPQHF. Here the CDR3 DNA reads TGTGCCAGCAGTTCCTTGGACGGGAGGAATCAGCCCCAGCATTTT. The chain carries TRBV28 and TRBJ1-5; D remains ambiguous. With 4 bases removed from V and 4 bases from J, the gap between germline ends came to 14 bases. Germline V CDR1 and CDR2: MDHEN, SYDVKM. The CDR3 consists of 15 residues.

This clone was detected a few times. The J gene is TRBJ2-7, the V gene TRBV5-1, with TRBD2 matching over 9 bases. This CDR3 region has 16 residues. Germline V gene data show CDR1 as SGHRS and CDR2 as YFSETQ. With V trimmed by 0 bases and J by 5 bases, 9 bases remained unmatched. The CDR3 protein is CASSLAAQREVHEQYF. As DNA, the CDR3 is TGCGCCAGCAGCTTGGCCGCTCAGCGGGAGGTCCACGAGCAGTACTTC.

The rearrangement uses TRBV7-2 and TRBJ2-2, with D perhaps TRBD2 (6 bases). This CDR3 region has 17 residues. Trimming pared 1 base from V and 1 base from J, leaving 13 bases between. The germline CDR1 and CDR2 sequences are SGHTA and FQGNSA. CDR3 in DNA: TGTGCCAGCAGCTTAGAGGTACTAGCTATGAACACCGGGGAGCTGTTTTTT. Its translation: CASSLEVLAMNTGELFF.

The chain recombines TRBV28 with TRBJ1-5; the match to TRBD1 covers 9 bases. The CDR3 is 15 amino acids. The V gene end was trimmed by 5 bases and the J gene end by 7 bases; junction bases not matched to a gene: 9. The germline gives CDR1 MDHEN, CDR2 SYDVKM. The CDR3 region is CASSRGTGSSQPQHF. CDR3 coding DNA: TGTGCCAGCAGTCGCGGGACAGGGTCGTCGCAGCCCCAGCATTTT. Based on the CDR3 plus reference TRBV28 and TRBJ1-5, the full variable domain is DVKVTQSSRYLVKRTGEKVFLECVQDMDHENMFWYRQDPGLGLRLIYFSYDVKMKEKGDIPEGYSVSREKKERFSLILESASTNQTSMYLCASSRGTGSSQPQHFGDGTRLSIL.

CDR3 sequence (DNA): TGTGCCAGCAGCCAAGCTCGATCAGGGGGGCCCCAGCATTTT. Protein sequence: CASSQARSGGPQHF. V gene TRBV3-1 (or the pseudogene TRBV3-2) combines with J gene TRBJ1-5; 7 positions match TRBD1. J gave up 9 bases and V 1 base, and 6 bases lay outside the gene matches. Germline CDR1 reads LGHDT; CDR2 reads YNNKEL (reference sequence). This CDR3 is 14 amino acids long.

V gene TRBV6-5 combines with J gene TRBJ2-1; 10 bases match TRBD2. Per germline, CDR1 MNHEY and CDR2 SVGAGI. V lost 7 bases, J lost 10 bases, and 10 bases stayed unmatched. This CDR3 comprises 14 residues. CDR3 amino acids: CASMTSGTSVEQFF. The CDR3 nucleotides are TGTGCCAGCATGACGTCCGGGACTAGCGTAGAGCAGTTCTTC.

The V and J genes are TRBV18 and TRBJ2-7; 10 nucleotides align to TRBD2. The CDR3 is 13 residues long. With 6 bases clipped from V and 4 bases from J, the junction kept 3 bases outside the gene matches. The germline gives CDR1 KGHSH, CDR2 LQKENI. CDR3 protein: CASSTSGIYEQYF. The CDR3 DNA reads TGTGCCAGCTCCACTAGCGGGATATACGAGCAGTACTTC.

The chain has TRBV19 and TRBJ2-2; 8 bases match TRBD1. The CDR3 runs to 14 residues. Germline CDR1 reads LNHDA; CDR2 reads SQIVND (reference sequence). V lost 8 bases and J lost 4; bases outside the gene matches: 6. The CDR3 coding sequence is TGTGCCAGTCACAGACAGGGGAGCACCGGGGAGCTGTTTTTT. The encoded protein is CASHRQGSTGELFF.

The V gene is TRBV7-9, the J gene TRBJ1-2; D might be TRBD1 (5 bases). Germline V gene sequence: CDR1 SEHNR, CDR2 FQNEAQ (reference sequence). V was shortened by 1 base and J by 3 bases, with 15 bases between the two germline ends. The CDR3 is made up of 16 amino acids. The CDR3 DNA is TGTGCCAGCAGCTTAGGCCCCGCAGGGAGGGACTATGGCTACACCTTC. Translation: CASSLGPAGRDYGYTF.

The CDR3 nucleotides are TGTGCCAGCAGCCCCCAGGCCAGGGGGAACAATGAGCAGTTCTTC. It specifies CASSPQARGNNEQFF. The rearrangement uses TRBV11-2 and TRBJ2-1; 7 nucleotides line up with TRBD1. V trimming: 5 bases; J trimming: 5 bases; junction bases outside the gene matches: 9. The CDR3 extends over 15 amino acids. Per the germline V gene, CDR1 is SGHAT and CDR2 is FQNNGV. Complete variable domain (other parts from reference TRBV11-2 and TRBJ2-1): EAGVAQSPRYKIIEKRQSVAFWCNPISGHATLYWYQQILGQGPKLLIQFQNNGVVDDSQLPKDRFSAERLKGVDSTLKIQPAKLEDSAVYLCASSPQARGNNEQFFGPGTRLTVL.

This clone was detected only a few times. The V call is TRBV11-2, the J call TRBJ2-7, with D uncertain. Germline V gives CDR1 SGHAT, CDR2 FQNNGV. Trimming left V 0 bases short and J 0 bases short, with 6 bases between. The CDR3 is 14 amino acids. CDR3 protein: CASSLDFPSYEQYF. Here the CDR3 DNA reads TGTGCCAGCAGCTTAGACTTCCCCTCCTACGAGCAGTACTTC.

V usage is TRBV2 and J usage is TRBJ2-1; perhaps TRBD2 as D (5 bases). From germline, CDR1 is SNHLY and CDR2 FYNNEI. The CDR3 is made up of 12 amino acids. V lost 6 bases to trimming and J lost 10 bases, with 13 bases between them. The CDR3 DNA reads as TGTGCCAGCAGCCCGGGGAGCGGCGAGCAGTTCTTC. Its protein is CASSPGSGEQFF.

The gene calls are TRBV11-2 and TRBJ2-1, with D tentatively TRBD1 (5 bases). The CDR3 contains 15 residues. CDR1 SGHAT and CDR2 FQNNGV come from the germline V gene. V lost 4 bases, J lost 8 bases, and 18 bases lay in between. The CDR3: CASSSQGEGSDEQFF. The CDR3 DNA sequence: TGTGCCAGCAGCTCGCAAGGGGAAGGGTCGGATGAGCAGTTCTTC.

V usage is TRBV28 and J usage is TRBJ2-2; maybe TRBD2 (5 bases). V gave up 6 bases and J gave up 3 bases, with 17 bases separating them. Germline assignment: CDR1 MDHEN and CDR2 SYDVKM. The CDR3 sequence is 16 residues long. The CDR3 nucleotides are TGTGCCAGCAGACCCTATGGGCGAGCGGACACCGGGGAGCTGTTTTTT. Protein product: CASRPYGRADTGELFF.

The V call is TRBV12-5, the J call TRBJ1-6; D unresolved. CDR1 LGHNT and CDR2 FRNRAP come from the germline V gene. Deletions cut 2 bases from V and 5 bases from J, with 13 bases between. This CDR3 contains 16 residues. The CDR3 DNA is TGTGCTAGTGGTTTGCTACCTCCCCGTAATAATTCACCCCTCCACTTT. Translation: CASGLLPPRNNSPLHF.